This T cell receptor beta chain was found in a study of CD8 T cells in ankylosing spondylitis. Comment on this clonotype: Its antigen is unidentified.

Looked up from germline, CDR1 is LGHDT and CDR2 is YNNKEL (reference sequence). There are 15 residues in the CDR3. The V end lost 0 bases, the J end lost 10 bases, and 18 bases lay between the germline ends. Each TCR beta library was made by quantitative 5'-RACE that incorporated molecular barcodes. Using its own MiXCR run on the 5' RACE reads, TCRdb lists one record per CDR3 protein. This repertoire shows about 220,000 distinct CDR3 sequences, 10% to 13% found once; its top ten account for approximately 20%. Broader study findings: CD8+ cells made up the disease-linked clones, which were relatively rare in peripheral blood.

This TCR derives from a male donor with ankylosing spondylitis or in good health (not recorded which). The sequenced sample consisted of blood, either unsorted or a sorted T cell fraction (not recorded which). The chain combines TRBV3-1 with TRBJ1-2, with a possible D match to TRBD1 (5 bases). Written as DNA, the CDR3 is TGTGCCAGCAGCCAAGATTGGTGGGGAGGGGTCGCCTACACCTTC. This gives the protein CASSQDWWGGVAYTF.